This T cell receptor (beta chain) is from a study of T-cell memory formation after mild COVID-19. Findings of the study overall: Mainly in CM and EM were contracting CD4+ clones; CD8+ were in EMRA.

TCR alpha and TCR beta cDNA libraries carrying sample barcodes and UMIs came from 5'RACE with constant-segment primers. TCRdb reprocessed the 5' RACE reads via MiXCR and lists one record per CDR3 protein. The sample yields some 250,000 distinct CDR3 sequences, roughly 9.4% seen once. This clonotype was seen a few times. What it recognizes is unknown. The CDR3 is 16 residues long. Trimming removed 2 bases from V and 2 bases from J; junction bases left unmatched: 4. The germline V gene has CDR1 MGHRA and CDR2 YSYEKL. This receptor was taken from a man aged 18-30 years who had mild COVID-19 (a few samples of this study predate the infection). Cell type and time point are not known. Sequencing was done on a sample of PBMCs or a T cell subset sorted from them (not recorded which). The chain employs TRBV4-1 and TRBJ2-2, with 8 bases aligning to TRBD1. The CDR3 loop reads CASSQRQGANTGELFF. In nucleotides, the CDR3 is TGCGCCAGCAGCCAAAGGCAGGGGGCAAACACCGGGGAGCTGTTTTTT.